These 8 T cell receptor beta chains were all obtained from the same sample, sequenced in a study of T-cell memory formation after mild COVID-19. TCRdb processed the 5' RACE reads anew with MiXCR; each CDR3 protein has one entry. The sample yields 100,000 to 150,000 distinct CDR3 sequences, less than 6.5% seen once. Sequenced: PBMCs or a T cell subset sorted from them (not recorded which). The receptors shown here come from an adult woman who had mild COVID-19 (a few samples of this study predate the infection). Cell type and time point are not known.

This chain connects TRBV27 to TRBJ2-2, with D perhaps being TRBD1 or TRBD2 (6 bases each). The CDR3 consists of 16 residues. The germline CDR1 and CDR2 sequences are MNHEY and SMNVEV (reference sequence). The V end lost 7 bases, the J end lost 6 bases, and 21 bases lay between the germline ends. For the CDR3, the DNA is TGTGCCAGCAACCGTCAGGGTATCGGGGGCCCCGGGGAGCTGTTTTTT. Encoded protein: CASNRQGIGGPGELFF.

This sequence joins TRBV12-3 or TRBV12-4 and TRBJ2-3; 8 nucleotides align to TRBD2. V lost 2 bases, J lost 5 bases, and 6 bases stayed unmatched. CDR3 length: 15 residues. The DNA of the CDR3 is TGTGCCAGCAGTTTATTGCGGGGGGCGAGAGATACGCAGTATTTT. Its translation is CASSLLRGARDTQYF.

This clonotype was picked up a small number of times. The chain carries TRBV29-1 and TRBJ2-7, with 7 bases lining up with TRBD2. The V gene end was trimmed by 7 bases and the J gene end by 5 bases; junction bases not matched to a gene: 5. The CDR3 is 11 residues long. Germline lookup yields CDR1 SQVTM and CDR2 ANQGSEA. The CDR3 reads CSGRSGDEQYF. In nucleotides, the CDR3 is TGCAGCGGTCGGAGCGGGGACGAGCAGTACTTC.

This clonotype was seen many times. This chain connects TRBV12-3 or TRBV12-4 to TRBJ1-2; possible D gene TRBD1, 5 bases. Trimming took off 6 bases at V and 5 bases at J, with 10 bases between the two ends. This CDR3 has 12 residues. CDR3 in DNA: TGTGCCAGCAGAGCCGGGGGGTATGGCTACACCTTC. This encodes CASRAGGYGYTF.

This clonotype was recorded at least ten times. This rearrangement joins TRBV5-1 to TRBJ2-7; 8 nucleotides match TRBD1. Germline V gene data show CDR1 as SGHRS and CDR2 as YFSETQ. This CDR3 is built from 15 residues. J was trimmed by 3 bases and V by 0 bases; bases with no gene match: 5. The CDR3 DNA is TGCGCCAGCAGCTTGGCCCAGGGGGCGAGCTACGAGCAGTACTTC. Encoded protein: CASSLAQGASYEQYF.

The gene calls are TRBV3-1 and TRBJ2-5; D is ambiguous. Germline V gene sequence: CDR1 LGHDT, CDR2 YNNKEL (reference sequence). V was clipped by 6 bases and J by 3 bases, with 11 bases between them. The CDR3 runs to 13 residues. The CDR3 DNA follows: TGTGCCAGCAGTTCGACAACGAAAGAGACCCAGTACTTC. This encodes CASSSTTKETQYF.

This clonotype was seen a few times. The chain recombines TRBV7-9 with TRBJ1-6; 8 bases agree with TRBD1. This CDR3 spans 16 amino acids. Germline values: CDR1 SEHNR, CDR2 FQNEAQ (reference sequence). Trimming cost V 4 bases and J 10 bases; bases outside gene matches: 12. The CDR3 nucleotides are TGTGCCAGCAGCTCCCTTTGGACAGGGTCGGAGTCACCCCTCCACTTT. Translation gives CASSSLWTGSESPLHF.

The CDR3 protein is CASSLGTIGRWADTQYF. For the CDR3, the DNA is TGTGCCAGCAGCCTCGGGACTATCGGGAGGTGGGCAGATACGCAGTATTTT. V and J are TRBV3-1 and TRBJ2-3; 7 nucleotides agree with TRBD2. CDR1 LGHDT and CDR2 YNNKEL come from the germline V gene (reference sequence). Unmatched junction bases numbered 14, after V lost 4 bases and J lost 4 bases. The CDR3 extends over 17 amino acids.